This is a list of T cell receptor beta chains from one sample in a study of T cell repertoires in aging, cancer and after chemotherapy. MiXCR, run by TCRdb on the multiplex PCR reads, gives a single entry per CDR3 protein. The sample includes about 4,600 distinct CDR3 sequences, less than 30% of them seen just once. Sequencing input: blood. These TCRs come from a human donor with a solid tumor. The CDR3 runs from the conserved cysteine through the conserved F or W. The D gene is left open where the match is weak. Size tells how often a clone was seen (once, few, many) or the class of an expanded clone, and some rows leave it out.

v_call: TRBV15
d_call: NA
j_call: TRBJ2-7
clone_size: medium-sized
cdr3_nt: TGTGCCACCAGCAGAGATGACACCGGGGCAGGTGAGCAGTACTTC
cdr3_aa: CATSRDDTGAGEQYF

v_call: TRBV7-3
d_call: TRBD1
j_call: TRBJ1-2
clone_size: few
cdr3_nt: TGTGCCAGCGGGATTCTCGGGACAGGGGAAGGCTATGGCTACACCTTC
cdr3_aa: CASGILGTGEGYGYTF

v_call: TRBV7-9
d_call: NA
j_call: TRBJ2-1
clone_size: NA
cdr3_nt: TGTGCCAGCAGCTTAGTCGGTAGTGAGCAGTTCTTC
cdr3_aa: CASSLVGSEQFF

v_call: TRBV18
d_call: TRBD2
j_call: TRBJ2-7
clone_size: NA
cdr3_nt: TGTGCCAGCTCACCGGGGGGGGAGTTAGGCTACGAGCAGTACTTC
cdr3_aa: CASSPGGELGYEQYF

v_call: TRBV5-1
d_call: NA
j_call: TRBJ2-7
clone_size: NA
cdr3_nt: TGCGCCAGCAGGCGATCAGGGCTAGGGAGCTCCTACGAGCAGTACTTC
cdr3_aa: CASRRSGLGSSYEQYF

v_call: TRBV7-2
d_call: TRBD1
j_call: TRBJ2-7
clone_size: NA
cdr3_nt: TGTGCCAGCACCTTAACGACAGGGCGACACGAGCAGTACTTC
cdr3_aa: CASTLTTGRHEQYF

v_call: TRBV6-5
d_call: NA
j_call: TRBJ2-7
clone_size: NA
cdr3_nt: TGTGCCAGCAGTTTTCCGCGGGGCAGGGGTGCCTTGGAGCAGTACTTC
cdr3_aa: CASSFPRGRGALEQYF

v_call: TRBV14
d_call: NA
j_call: TRBJ2-7
clone_size: few
cdr3_nt: TGTGCCAGCAGCCACTTCTCGACGGCAGGGCGGTACGAGCAGTACTTC
cdr3_aa: CASSHFSTAGRYEQYF

v_call: TRBV6-5
d_call: NA
j_call: TRBJ2-1
clone_size: few
cdr3_nt: TGTGCCAGCAGGAACCCAGACAAGTCCAACTCCTACAATGAGCAGTTCTTC
cdr3_aa: CASRNPDKSNSYNEQFF

v_call: TRBV6-5
d_call: TRBD1
j_call: TRBJ2-2
clone_size: NA
cdr3_nt: TGTGCCAGCAGTCCCCGGACAGGGACAACCGGGGAGCTGTTTTTT
cdr3_aa: CASSPRTGTTGELFF

v_call: TRBV19
d_call: TRBD1
j_call: TRBJ2-3
clone_size: NA
cdr3_nt: TGTGCCAGCAGCCGTTTCGACAGGGGATCAGATACGCAGTATTTT
cdr3_aa: CASSRFDRGSDTQYF

v_call: TRBV7-2
d_call: TRBD2
j_call: TRBJ2-7
clone_size: few
cdr3_nt: TGTGCCAGCAGCCCCACAGCTAGCGGGAGTGCGTTTTACGAGCAGTACTTC
cdr3_aa: CASSPTASGSAFYEQYF

v_call: TRBV12-3/TRBV12-4
d_call: NA
j_call: TRBJ1-3
clone_size: few
cdr3_nt: TGTGCCAGCACTTCCTGGAGGGCTGGAAACACCATATATTTT
cdr3_aa: CASTSWRAGNTIYF

v_call: TRBV12-3/TRBV12-4
d_call: TRBD1
j_call: TRBJ1-5
clone_size: few
cdr3_nt: TGTGCCAGCAGTCCTGGGACAGTTAATCAGCCCCAGCATTTT
cdr3_aa: CASSPGTVNQPQHF

v_call: TRBV7-3
d_call: NA
j_call: TRBJ1-2
clone_size: NA
cdr3_nt: TGTGCCAGCAGCTTATCCGCGACAGCTAACTATGGCTACACCTTC
cdr3_aa: CASSLSATANYGYTF

v_call: TRBV6-2/TRBV6-3
d_call: NA
j_call: TRBJ2-1
clone_size: NA
cdr3_nt: TGTGCCAGCAGGGAGGCCGGTGGGGCTTTTCTAGGGCAGTTCTTC
cdr3_aa: CASREAGGAFLGQFF

v_call: TRBV11-2
d_call: NA
j_call: TRBJ1-3
clone_size: few
cdr3_nt: TGTGCCAGCAGCCCCCGCCAGAGGAACACCATATATTTT
cdr3_aa: CASSPRQRNTIYF

v_call: TRBV20-1
d_call: NA
j_call: TRBJ2-7
clone_size: few
cdr3_nt: TGCAGTAGCGTTGCAGAAGTAGATTACGAGCAGTACTTC
cdr3_aa: CSSVAEVDYEQYF

v_call: TRBV6-2/TRBV6-3
d_call: TRBD1
j_call: TRBJ2-1
clone_size: few
cdr3_nt: TGTGCCAGCAGTTACTGGTGGGGACAGGTATACAATGAGCAGTTCTTC
cdr3_aa: CASSYWWGQVYNEQFF

v_call: TRBV19
d_call: NA
j_call: TRBJ2-3
clone_size: medium-sized
cdr3_nt: TGTGCCAGTAGTATTACGGCCACAGATACGCAGTATTTT
cdr3_aa: CASSITATDTQYF

v_call: TRBV29-1
d_call: TRBD1
j_call: TRBJ1-5
clone_size: few
cdr3_nt: TGCAGCGTTTCCGGGACAGGGGATCAGCCCCAGCATTTT
cdr3_aa: CSVSGTGDQPQHF

v_call: TRBV6-1
d_call: TRBD1
j_call: TRBJ1-1
clone_size: NA
cdr3_nt: TGTGCCAGCAGTGAAGCGGGAAACCAGGGGGTGAACACTGAAGCTTTCTTT
cdr3_aa: CASSEAGNQGVNTEAFF

v_call: TRBV15
d_call: NA
j_call: TRBJ1-4
clone_size: NA
cdr3_nt: TGTGCCACCAGCAGAGATTTGACTAATGAAAAACTGTTTTTT
cdr3_aa: CATSRDLTNEKLFF

v_call: TRBV29-1
d_call: TRBD1
j_call: TRBJ1-1
clone_size: NA
cdr3_nt: TGCAGCGTTGAAGGGAACAGGGGCCGGGAAACTGAAGCTTTCTTT
cdr3_aa: CSVEGNRGRETEAFF

v_call: TRBV5-4
d_call: NA
j_call: TRBJ2-7
clone_size: few
cdr3_nt: TGTGCCAGCAGCTTGGGTGTGCGCGACTACGAGCAGTACTTC
cdr3_aa: CASSLGVRDYEQYF

v_call: TRBV19
d_call: NA
j_call: TRBJ2-6
clone_size: few
cdr3_nt: TGTGCCAGTAGGAGTTCAGCTGGGGCCAACGTCCTGACTTTC
cdr3_aa: CASRSSAGANVLTF

v_call: TRBV15
d_call: NA
j_call: TRBJ1-2
clone_size: medium-sized
cdr3_nt: TGTGCCACCAGCAGAGATCGACTCTATGGCTACACCTTC
cdr3_aa: CATSRDRLYGYTF

v_call: TRBV15
d_call: TRBD1
j_call: TRBJ2-2
clone_size: few
cdr3_nt: TGTGCCACCAGCAGTTGGACAGGGGACACCGGGGAGCTGTTTTTT
cdr3_aa: CATSSWTGDTGELFF

v_call: TRBV29-1
d_call: TRBD2
j_call: TRBJ2-3
clone_size: few
cdr3_nt: TGCAGCGCTGAACCTTCCCCGGGACTAGGCTTTACAGATACGCAGTATTTT
cdr3_aa: CSAEPSPGLGFTDTQYF

v_call: TRBV7-2
d_call: NA
j_call: TRBJ1-2
clone_size: few
cdr3_nt: TGTGCCAGCAGCTTAGGCCAGGGCTATGGCTACACCTTC
cdr3_aa: CASSLGQGYGYTF

v_call: TRBV21-1
d_call: NA
j_call: TRBJ2-7
clone_size: NA
cdr3_nt: TGTGCCAGCAGCAAAGCATGGGGGGCGAGAAACTCCTACGAGCAGTACTTC
cdr3_aa: CASSKAWGARNSYEQYF

v_call: TRBV10-3
d_call: NA
j_call: TRBJ1-1
clone_size: NA
cdr3_nt: TGTGCCATCAGTGAGCTGGGGGCTAGGAACACTGAAGCTTTCTTT
cdr3_aa: CAISELGARNTEAFF

v_call: TRBV20-1
d_call: NA
j_call: TRBJ1-5
clone_size: few
cdr3_nt: TGCAGTGCTAGCCCCGGGTCCGGGGGCAATCAGCCCCAGCATTTT
cdr3_aa: CSASPGSGGNQPQHF

v_call: TRBV12-3/TRBV12-4
d_call: TRBD1
j_call: TRBJ2-2
clone_size: NA
cdr3_nt: TGTGCCAGCAGTTTAAAGGGACAGGGAAGCACCGGGGAGCTGTTTTTT
cdr3_aa: CASSLKGQGSTGELFF

v_call: TRBV5-6
d_call: NA
j_call: TRBJ1-5
clone_size: few
cdr3_nt: TGTGCCAGCAGCTCCTGGTCCCAGCCCCAGCATTTT
cdr3_aa: CASSSWSQPQHF

v_call: TRBV7-9
d_call: NA
j_call: TRBJ1-6
clone_size: NA
cdr3_nt: TGTGCCAGCAGCCCTGTTAAGTATAATTCACCCCTCCACTTT
cdr3_aa: CASSPVKYNSPLHF

v_call: TRBV11-3
d_call: NA
j_call: TRBJ2-5
clone_size: few
cdr3_nt: TGTGCCAGCAGCTGGGGCGGGACTCAGGAGACCCAGTACTTC
cdr3_aa: CASSWGGTQETQYF

v_call: TRBV5-6
d_call: NA
j_call: TRBJ1-1
clone_size: few
cdr3_nt: TGTGCCAGCAATCCGGCAGGGCGGACTGAAGCTTTCTTT
cdr3_aa: CASNPAGRTEAFF

v_call: TRBV5-3
d_call: TRBD1
j_call: TRBJ2-7
clone_size: NA
cdr3_nt: TGTGCCAGAAGCTCGACAGGGAAGAGGAACGAGCAGTACTTC
cdr3_aa: CARSSTGKRNEQYF

v_call: TRBV19
d_call: TRBD1
j_call: TRBJ1-5
clone_size: NA
cdr3_nt: TGTGCCAGTAGTATAGCGGACAGGGCGGCTCAGCCCCAGCATTTT
cdr3_aa: CASSIADRAAQPQHF

v_call: TRBV5-6
d_call: NA
j_call: TRBJ1-1
clone_size: NA
cdr3_nt: TGTGCCAGCAGCTTGCTGGGACATCCTTCCACTGAAGCTTTCTTT
cdr3_aa: CASSLLGHPSTEAFF

v_call: TRBV20-1
d_call: TRBD1
j_call: TRBJ1-6
clone_size: NA
cdr3_nt: TGCAGTGCGAAGATCCGGGACAGCAATTCACCCCTCCACTTT
cdr3_aa: CSAKIRDSNSPLHF

v_call: TRBV5-5
d_call: TRBD2
j_call: TRBJ2-7
clone_size: few
cdr3_nt: TGTGCCAGCAGCTTGGCGGGGGGGACCTACGAGCAGTACTTC
cdr3_aa: CASSLAGGTYEQYF

v_call: TRBV19
d_call: NA
j_call: TRBJ2-5
clone_size: medium-sized
cdr3_nt: TGTGCTGCCGGCCCACCGGGAGAGACCCAGTACTTC
cdr3_aa: CAAGPPGETQYF

v_call: TRBV7-2
d_call: TRBD2
j_call: TRBJ2-7
clone_size: NA
cdr3_nt: TGTGCCAGCAGCCACACAGCTAGCGGGAGTGCGTTTTACGAGCAGTACTTC
cdr3_aa: CASSHTASGSAFYEQYF

v_call: TRBV20-1
d_call: NA
j_call: TRBJ1-1
clone_size: NA
cdr3_nt: TGCAGTGCTGTCCCAACACACTTGAACACTGAAGCTTTCTTT
cdr3_aa: CSAVPTHLNTEAFF

v_call: TRBV20-1
d_call: TRBD2
j_call: TRBJ2-7
clone_size: NA
cdr3_nt: TGCAGTGCTCGGACTAGCGGCGAGCAGTACTTC
cdr3_aa: CSARTSGEQYF

v_call: TRBV11-2
d_call: TRBD2
j_call: TRBJ2-1
clone_size: few
cdr3_nt: TGTGCCAGCAGCCCGAGCGGGAGTTACAATGAGCAGTTCTTC
cdr3_aa: CASSPSGSYNEQFF

v_call: TRBV6-5
d_call: NA
j_call: TRBJ2-1
clone_size: NA
cdr3_nt: TGTGCCAGCAGTTACCCAGCGGCGAATGAGCAGTTATTC
cdr3_aa: CASSYPAANEQLF

v_call: TRBV6-5
d_call: NA
j_call: TRBJ2-1
clone_size: medium-sized
cdr3_nt: TGTGCCAGCAGTAGCGTTGGATTCGGTGAGCAGTTCTTC
cdr3_aa: CASSSVGFGEQFF

v_call: TRBV6-5
d_call: NA
j_call: TRBJ1-5
clone_size: NA
cdr3_nt: TGTGCCAGCAGTGAAAACGACCAGGGCTCCCAGCCCCAGCATTTT
cdr3_aa: CASSENDQGSQPQHF

v_call: TRBV19
d_call: NA
j_call: TRBJ1-1
clone_size: few
cdr3_nt: TGTGCCAGTATTCGGGGTGGCACTGAAGCTTTCTTT
cdr3_aa: CASIRGGTEAFF

v_call: TRBV7-2
d_call: NA
j_call: TRBJ1-4
clone_size: NA
cdr3_nt: TGTGCCAGCAGCGAAAGTGGGGCACATGAAAAACTGTTTTTT
cdr3_aa: CASSESGAHEKLFF